These T cell receptor beta chains were read from a single sample in a study of T-cell memory formation after mild COVID-19. TCRdb reanalysed the 5' RACE reads using MiXCR and keeps one entry per CDR3 protein. The sample yields 200,000 to 300,000 distinct CDR3 sequences, 16% seen once. Specimen: PBMCs or a T cell subset sorted from them (not recorded which). The receptors derive from a man between 18 and 35 years old who had mild COVID-19 (a few samples of this study predate the infection). Cell type and time point are not known. Both conserved end residues are part of each CDR3. Each record gives: clone size, D gene, J gene, V gene, CDR3 protein, CDR3 DNA. The D gene is left open where the match is weak. The size of a clone is reported for some rows only, either as once, few or many, or as a class for expanded clones.

.,.,TRBJ2-3,TRBV29-1,CSGRASGTDTQYF,TGCAGCGGAAGGGCTAGCGGCACAGATACGCAGTATTTT
.,TRBD2,TRBJ2-5,TRBV4-2,CASSRSGGGPGETQYF,TGTGCCAGCAGCCGGTCTGGCGGGGGGCCGGGGGAGACCCAGTACTTC
.,.,TRBJ1-5,TRBV12-3/TRBV12-4,CASSFPNLQPQHF,TGTGCCAGCAGTTTTCCGAACTTACAGCCCCAGCATTTT
few,TRBD1,TRBJ2-1,TRBV7-6,CASSSRDRGGEQFF,TGTGCCAGCAGCTCCCGGGACAGGGGTGGTGAGCAGTTCTTC
once,TRBD1,TRBJ1-3,TRBV7-9,CASSKAGQGGRGNTIYF,TGTGCCAGCAGCAAAGCCGGACAGGGGGGACGTGGAAACACCATATATTTT
few,.,TRBJ1-2,TRBV21-1,CASRNIPPGQPKRGYGYTF,TGTGCCAGCAGAAACATTCCACCGGGTCAGCCAAAGCGGGGCTATGGCTACACCTTC
.,.,TRBJ2-2,TRBV5-1,CASSATDSRNTGELFF,TGCGCCAGCAGCGCGACCGACAGCCGAAACACCGGGGAGCTGTTTTTT
.,.,TRBJ2-7,TRBV7-2,CASRPVQGRTQLHF,TGTGCCAGCAGGCCCGTACAGGGTAGGACCCAACTTCACTTC
.,TRBD2,TRBJ2-1,TRBV6-5,CASSVGLAGGGIVDEQFF,TGTGCCAGCAGTGTGGGACTAGCGGGGGGCGGAATCGTCGATGAGCAGTTCTTC
.,TRBD2,TRBJ2-2,TRBV4-1,CASSQDLVERGTMIF,TGCGCCAGCAGCCAAGATCTAGTGGAGCGGGGGACGATGATTTTT
few,.,TRBJ1-4,TRBV27,CASSRRQATNEKLFF,TGTGCCAGCAGTCGGCGACAAGCAACTAATGAAAAACTGTTTTTT
few,TRBD2,TRBJ2-1,TRBV20-1,CSAKSPSGGVNEQFF,TGCAGTGCTAAATCTCCTAGCGGGGGTGTCAATGAGCAGTTCTTC
many,TRBD1,TRBJ2-3,TRBV5-1,CASSLGQPGDTQYF,TGCGCCAGCAGCCTGGGACAGCCGGGAGATACGCAGTATTTT
.,.,TRBJ1-1,TRBV6-5,CASSYSSSGQPLTEAFF,TGTGCCAGCAGTTACTCGAGCTCGGGACAACCTTTAACTGAAGCTTTCTTT
.,.,TRBJ1-1,TRBV6-5,CASRWGNTEAFF,TGTGCCAGCAGGTGGGGGAACACTGAAGCTTTCTTT
.,TRBD2,TRBJ2-7,TRBV4-3,CASSQETSGGASTLYEQYF,TGCGCCAGCAGCCAGGAGACTAGCGGGGGGGCCTCGACGCTTTACGAGCAGTACTTC
.,.,TRBJ1-3,TRBV5-6,CASSFLTGGNTIYF,TGTGCCAGCAGCTTTTTGACAGGAGGAAACACCATATATTTT
.,.,TRBJ2-1,TRBV6-1,CASSALQGNEQFF,TGTGCCAGCAGTGCATTACAGGGAAATGAGCAGTTCTTC
.,.,TRBJ2-7,TRBV5-1,CASSRERFKAYEQYF,TGCGCCAGCAGCCGCGAACGATTTAAGGCCTACGAGCAGTACTTC
few,.,TRBJ2-5,TRBV7-3,CASSFGALETQYF,TGTGCCAGCAGCTTTGGGGCTCTAGAGACCCAGTACTTC
.,TRBD1,TRBJ1-5,TRBV4-1,CASSQGQLGNQPQHF,TGCGCCAGCAGCCAGGGACAGCTAGGCAATCAGCCCCAGCATTTT
.,.,TRBJ2-3,TRBV24-1,CATNYPRELTQYF,TGTGCCACCAACTACCCCCGGGAACTAACGCAGTATTTT
few,.,TRBJ2-3,TRBV7-9,CASSFDTQYF,TGTGCCAGCAGCTTTGATACGCAGTATTTT
.,.,TRBJ1-1,TRBV20-1,CSARRLSGNTEAFF,TGCAGTGCTAGACGACTCTCGGGGAACACTGAAGCTTTCTTT